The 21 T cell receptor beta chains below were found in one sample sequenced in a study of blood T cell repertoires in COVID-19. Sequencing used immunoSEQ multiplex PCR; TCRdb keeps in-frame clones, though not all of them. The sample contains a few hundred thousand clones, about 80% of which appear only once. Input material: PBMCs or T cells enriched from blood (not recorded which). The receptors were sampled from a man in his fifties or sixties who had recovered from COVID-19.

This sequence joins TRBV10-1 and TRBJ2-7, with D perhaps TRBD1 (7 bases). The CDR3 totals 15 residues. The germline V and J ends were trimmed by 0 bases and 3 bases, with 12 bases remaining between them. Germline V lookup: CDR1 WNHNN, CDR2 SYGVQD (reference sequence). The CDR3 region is CASSESPGGFYEQYF. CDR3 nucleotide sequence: TGCGCCAGCAGTGAGTCCCCAGGGGGGTTCTACGAGCAGTACTTC.

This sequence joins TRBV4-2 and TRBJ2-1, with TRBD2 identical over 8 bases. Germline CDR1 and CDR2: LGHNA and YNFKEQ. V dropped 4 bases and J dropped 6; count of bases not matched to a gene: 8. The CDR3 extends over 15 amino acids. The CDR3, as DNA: TGTGCCAGCAGCCTCCAGACTAGCGCACTCAATGAGCAGTTCTTC. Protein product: CASSLQTSALNEQFF.

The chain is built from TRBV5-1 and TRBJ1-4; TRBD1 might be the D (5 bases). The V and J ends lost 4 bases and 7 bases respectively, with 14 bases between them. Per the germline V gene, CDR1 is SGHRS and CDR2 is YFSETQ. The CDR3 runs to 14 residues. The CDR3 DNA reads TGCGCCAGCAGCCTAGGGGTGGTGCGTGAAAAACTGTTTTTT. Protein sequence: CASSLGVVREKLFF.

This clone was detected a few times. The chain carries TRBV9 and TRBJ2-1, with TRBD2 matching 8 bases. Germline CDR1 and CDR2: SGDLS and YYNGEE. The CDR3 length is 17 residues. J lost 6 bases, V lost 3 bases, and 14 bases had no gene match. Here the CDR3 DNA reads TGTGCCAGCAGCGCCCACAACCCGGGAGGGAGGGGCAATGAGCAGTTCTTC. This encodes CASSAHNPGGRGNEQFF.

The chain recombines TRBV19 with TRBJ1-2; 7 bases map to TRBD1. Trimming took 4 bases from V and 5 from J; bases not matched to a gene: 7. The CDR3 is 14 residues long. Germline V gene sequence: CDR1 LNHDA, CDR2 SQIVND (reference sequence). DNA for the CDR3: TGTGCCAGTAGTACAACAGGGGAAGGGTATGGCTACACCTTC. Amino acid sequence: CASSTTGEGYGYTF.

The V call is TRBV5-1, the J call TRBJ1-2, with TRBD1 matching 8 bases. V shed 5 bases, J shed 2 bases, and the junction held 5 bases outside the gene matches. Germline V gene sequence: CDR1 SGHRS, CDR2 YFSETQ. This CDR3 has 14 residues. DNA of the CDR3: TGCGCCAGCAGGGAGCAGGGGGCGAACTATGGCTACACCTTC. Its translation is CASREQGANYGYTF.

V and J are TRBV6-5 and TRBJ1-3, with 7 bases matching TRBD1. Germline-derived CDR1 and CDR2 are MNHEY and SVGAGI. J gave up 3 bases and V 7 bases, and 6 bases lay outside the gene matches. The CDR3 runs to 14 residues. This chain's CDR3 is CASIKQGSGNTIYF. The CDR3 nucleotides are TGTGCCAGCATTAAACAGGGGAGTGGAAACACCATATATTTT.

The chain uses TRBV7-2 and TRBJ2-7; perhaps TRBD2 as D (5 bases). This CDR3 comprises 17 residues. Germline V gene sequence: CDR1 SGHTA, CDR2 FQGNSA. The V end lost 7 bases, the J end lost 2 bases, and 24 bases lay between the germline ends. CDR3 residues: CASNNRAEDAWAYEQYF. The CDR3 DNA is TGTGCCAGCAACAATAGAGCGGAGGACGCGTGGGCCTACGAGCAGTACTTC.

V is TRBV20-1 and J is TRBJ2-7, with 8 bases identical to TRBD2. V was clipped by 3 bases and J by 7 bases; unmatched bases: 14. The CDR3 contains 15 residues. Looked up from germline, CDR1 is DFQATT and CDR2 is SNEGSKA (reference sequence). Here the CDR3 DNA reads TGCAGTGCTAGTTCGGTTGGGCGGGGGGCCAGTGAGCAGTACTTC. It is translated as CSASSVGRGASEQYF.

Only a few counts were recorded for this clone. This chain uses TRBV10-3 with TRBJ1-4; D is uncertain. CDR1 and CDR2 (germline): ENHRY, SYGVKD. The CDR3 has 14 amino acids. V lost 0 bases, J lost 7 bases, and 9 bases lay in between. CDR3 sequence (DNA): TGTGCCATCAGTGAGTCCCAGCGGAGTGAAAAACTGTTTTTT. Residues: CAISESQRSEKLFF.

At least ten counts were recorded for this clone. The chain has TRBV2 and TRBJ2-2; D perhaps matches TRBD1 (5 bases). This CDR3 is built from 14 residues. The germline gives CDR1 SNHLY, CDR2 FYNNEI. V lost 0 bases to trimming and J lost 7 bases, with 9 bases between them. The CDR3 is CASSEAGAGGELFF. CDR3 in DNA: TGTGCCAGCAGTGAAGCAGGGGCAGGCGGGGAGCTGTTTTTT. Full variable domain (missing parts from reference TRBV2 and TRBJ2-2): EPEVTQTPSHQVTQMGQEVILRCVPISNHLYFYWYRQILGQKVEFLVSFYNNEISEKSEIFDDQFSVERPDGSNFTLKIRSTKLEDSAMYFCASSEAGAGGELFFGEGSRLTVL.

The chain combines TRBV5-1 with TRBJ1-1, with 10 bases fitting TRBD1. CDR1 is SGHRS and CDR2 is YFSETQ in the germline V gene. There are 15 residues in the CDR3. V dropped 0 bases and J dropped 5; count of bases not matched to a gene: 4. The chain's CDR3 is CASSLAGTGATEAFF. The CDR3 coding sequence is TGCGCCAGCAGCTTGGCTGGGACAGGGGCTACTGAAGCTTTCTTT.

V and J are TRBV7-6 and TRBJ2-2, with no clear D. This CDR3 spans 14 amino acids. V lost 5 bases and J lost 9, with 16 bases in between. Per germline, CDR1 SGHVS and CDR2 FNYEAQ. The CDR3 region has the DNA TGTGCCAGCAGCCCCACACAAGCAGGCAGGGAGCTGTTTTTT. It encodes CASSPTQAGRELFF.

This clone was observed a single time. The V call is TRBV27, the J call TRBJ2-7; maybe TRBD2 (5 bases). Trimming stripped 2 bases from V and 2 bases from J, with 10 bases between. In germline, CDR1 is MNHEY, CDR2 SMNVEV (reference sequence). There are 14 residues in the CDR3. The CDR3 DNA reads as TGTGCCAGCAGTTTACGGGGAAGCCCCTACGAGCAGTACTTC. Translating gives CASSLRGSPYEQYF.

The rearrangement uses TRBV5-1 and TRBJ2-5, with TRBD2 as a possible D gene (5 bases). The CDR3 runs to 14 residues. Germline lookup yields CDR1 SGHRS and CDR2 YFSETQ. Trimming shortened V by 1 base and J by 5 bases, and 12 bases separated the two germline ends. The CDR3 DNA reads TGCGCCAGCAGCTTGAGAGGGATCCGGGAGACCCAGTACTTC. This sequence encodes CASSLRGIRETQYF. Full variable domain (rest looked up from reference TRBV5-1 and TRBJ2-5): KAGVTQTPRYLIKTRGQQVTLSCSPISGHRSVSWYQQTPGQGLQFLFEYFSETQRNKGNFPGRFSGRQFSNSRSEMNVSTLELGDSALYLCASSLRGIRETQYFGPGTRLLVL.

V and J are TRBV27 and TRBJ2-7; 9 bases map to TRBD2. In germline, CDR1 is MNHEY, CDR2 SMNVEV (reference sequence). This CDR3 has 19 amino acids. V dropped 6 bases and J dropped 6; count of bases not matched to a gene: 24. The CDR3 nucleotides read TGTGCCAGCAGCTTAAGGCCCCCCGGGTTGGCTAGCGGGATGACCGAGCAGTACTTC. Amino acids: CASSLRPPGLASGMTEQYF.

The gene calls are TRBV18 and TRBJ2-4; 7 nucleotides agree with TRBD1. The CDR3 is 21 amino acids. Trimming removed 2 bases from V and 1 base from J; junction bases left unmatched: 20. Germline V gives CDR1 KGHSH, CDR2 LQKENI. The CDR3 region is CASSPNILWDSHPGAKNIQYF. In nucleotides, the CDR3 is TGTGCCAGCTCACCAAATATTCTCTGGGACAGCCATCCGGGGGCCAAAAACATTCAGTACTTC.

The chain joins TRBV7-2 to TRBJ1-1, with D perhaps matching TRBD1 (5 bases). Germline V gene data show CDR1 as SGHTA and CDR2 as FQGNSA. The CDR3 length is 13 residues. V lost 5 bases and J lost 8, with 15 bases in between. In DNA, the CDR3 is TGTGCCAGCAGCGCCTACGGGCGGGGGGAAGCTTTCTTT. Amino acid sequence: CASSAYGRGEAFF.

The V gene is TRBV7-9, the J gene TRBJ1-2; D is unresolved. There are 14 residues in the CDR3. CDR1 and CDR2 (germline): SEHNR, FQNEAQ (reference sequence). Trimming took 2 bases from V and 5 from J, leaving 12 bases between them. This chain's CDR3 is CASSLSQNLYGYTF. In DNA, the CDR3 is TGTGCCAGCAGCTTATCCCAGAACCTGTATGGCTACACCTTC.

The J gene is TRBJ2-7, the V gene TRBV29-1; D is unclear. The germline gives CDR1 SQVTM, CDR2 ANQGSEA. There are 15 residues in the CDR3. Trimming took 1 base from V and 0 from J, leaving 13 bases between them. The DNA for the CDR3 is TGCAGCGTTGAAGGGAGATTGGGTTCCTCCTACGAGCAGTACTTC. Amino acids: CSVEGRLGSSYEQYF.

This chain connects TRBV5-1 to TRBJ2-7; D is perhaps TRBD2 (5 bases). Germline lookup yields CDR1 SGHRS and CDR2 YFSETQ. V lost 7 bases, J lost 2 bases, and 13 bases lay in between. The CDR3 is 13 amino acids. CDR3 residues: CASSPVGAYEQYF. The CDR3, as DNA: TGCGCCAGCTCCCCGGTGGGAGCCTACGAGCAGTACTTC. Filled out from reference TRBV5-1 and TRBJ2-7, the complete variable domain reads KAGVTQTPRYLIKTRGQQVTLSCSPISGHRSVSWYQQTPGQGLQFLFEYFSETQRNKGNFPGRFSGRQFSNSRSEMNVSTLELGDSALYLCASSPVGAYEQYFGPGTRLTVT.